These 21 T cell receptor beta chains came from one sample sequenced in a study of blood T cell repertoires in COVID-19. Sequencing used immunoSEQ multiplex PCR; TCRdb keeps in-frame clones, though not all of them. Of about 140,000 clones listed, approximately 80% were seen once; the top ten hold approximately 2%. The sequenced sample consisted of peripheral blood. The origin of the receptors is a woman aged 55 to 70 with acute or convalescent COVID-19.

This chain connects TRBV7-9 to TRBJ1-2; D uncertain. Trimming removed 10 bases at V and 8 bases at J, with 8 bases between. The CDR3 loop spans 9 amino acids. CDR1 and CDR2 from the germline V gene are SEHNR and FQNEAQ (reference sequence). CDR3 sequence (DNA): TGTGCCACCGCCGAGGGCTACACCTTC. Encoded protein: CATAEGYTF.

The chain couples TRBV6-1 to TRBJ2-7; D is unresolved. Germline V gene data show CDR1 as MNHNS and CDR2 as SASEGT. The CDR3 extends over 14 amino acids. The V end was cut by 0 bases, the J end by 3 bases, with 9 bases between. In DNA, the CDR3 is TGTGCCAGCAGTGAAGCGGTAGACTTCTACGAGCAGTACTTC. This translates into CASSEAVDFYEQYF.

The V call is TRBV9, the J call TRBJ2-1; 14 bases line up with TRBD2. This CDR3 is built from 17 residues. Looked up from germline, CDR1 is SGDLS and CDR2 is YYNGEE. The J segment lost 12 bases and the V segment lost 0 bases, leaving 11 bases of the junction unmatched. The CDR3 nucleotides read TGTGCCAGCAGCGTAGGACTAGCGGGAGGGGGTGCGATGACGCAGTTCTTC. Translation gives CASSVGLAGGGAMTQFF.

The genes are TRBV5-1 and TRBJ2-1, with TRBD2 as a possible D gene (6 bases). Germline V lookup: CDR1 SGHRS, CDR2 YFSETQ. V lost 0 bases to trimming and J lost 6 bases, with 16 bases between them. The CDR3 sequence is 16 residues long. As DNA, the CDR3 is TGCGCCAGCAGCTTGGCCACCAGCGGGTCCGTCAATGAGCAGTTCTTC. This sequence encodes CASSLATSGSVNEQFF.

The J gene is TRBJ2-1, the V gene TRBV27, with 11 bases that match TRBD2. The length of the CDR3 is 15 residues. V lost 2 bases, J lost 7 bases, and 4 bases stayed unmatched. Germline-derived CDR1 and CDR2 are MNHEY and SMNVEV (reference sequence). The CDR3 DNA sequence: TGTGCCAGCAGTTTAACCCCTAGCGGGAGGAATGAGCAGTTCTTC. Its protein product is CASSLTPSGRNEQFF.

The chain links TRBV19 to TRBJ1-6; TRBD1 might be the D (5 bases). Germline V gene data show CDR1 as LNHDA and CDR2 as SQIVND (reference sequence). Trimming left V 3 bases short and J 9 bases short, with 15 bases between. This CDR3 is built from 15 residues. This chain's CDR3 is CASSISSGYGSPLHF. CDR3 sequence (DNA): TGTGCCAGTAGTATTTCTTCAGGGTACGGTTCACCCCTCCACTTT. The full variable domain, with the rest looked up from reference TRBV19 and TRBJ1-6, is DGGITQSPKYLFRKEGQNVTLSCEQNLNHDAMYWYRQDPGQGLRLIYYSQIVNDFQKGDIAEGYSVSREKKESFPLTVTSAQKNPTAFYLCASSISSGYGSPLHFGNGTRLTVT.

The rearrangement uses TRBV4-1 and TRBJ2-7, with 12 nucleotides matching TRBD2. The CDR3 consists of 16 residues. With 4 bases clipped from V and 4 bases from J, the junction kept 8 bases outside the gene matches. The germline CDR1 and CDR2 sequences are MGHRA and YSYEKL. In nucleotides, the CDR3 is TGCGCCAGCAGCCCCATGACTAGCGGGAGTTCATACGAGCAGTACTTC. Translating gives CASSPMTSGSSYEQYF.

The V call is TRBV14, the J call TRBJ2-7, with D possibly being TRBD2 (6 bases). The germline V gene encodes CDR1 SGHDN and CDR2 FVKESK. The CDR3 consists of 11 residues. V shed 4 bases and J shed 7 bases, with 8 bases lying between them. The CDR3: CASSPGLEQYF. The CDR3 nucleotides are TGTGCCAGCAGCCCAGGACTAGAGCAGTACTTC. Together with reference TRBV14 and TRBJ2-7, the CDR3 gives the full variable domain: EAGVTQFPSHSVIEKGQTVTLRCDPISGHDNLYWYRRVMGKEIKFLLHFVKESKQDESGMPNNRFLAERTGGTYSTLKVQPAELEDSGVYFCASSPGLEQYFGPGTRLTVT.

This sequence joins TRBV30 and TRBJ2-5, with D possibly being TRBD1 (6 bases). V dropped 3 bases and J dropped 2 bases, with 16 bases sitting between them. Per the germline V gene, CDR1 is GTSNPN and CDR2 is SVGIG (reference sequence). The CDR3 spans 15 residues. Here the CDR3 reads CAWSPFGTRQETQYF. The CDR3 DNA follows: TGTGCCTGGAGCCCTTTTGGGACAAGACAAGAGACCCAGTACTTC.

The V call is TRBV4-1, the J call TRBJ1-5; no clear D gene. V lost 0 bases and J 7 bases, leaving 13 bases between the germline ends. The CDR3 covers 15 residues. Germline V gene data show CDR1 as MGHRA and CDR2 as YSYEKL. The DNA of the CDR3 is TGCGCCAGCAGCCAAGAATGGGCCCTAAGGCAGCCCCAGCATTTT. Protein sequence: CASSQEWALRQPQHF.

The gene calls are TRBV5-1 and TRBJ2-6, with a tentative D call TRBD1 (6 bases). There are 15 residues in the CDR3. The V gene lost 4 bases and the J gene lost 4 bases, with 12 bases spanning the gap. CDR1 and CDR2 from the germline V gene are SGHRS and YFSETQ. CDR3 sequence reads: CASSPGHSGANVLTF. CDR3 coding DNA: TGCGCCAGCAGCCCGGGACATTCGGGGGCCAACGTCCTGACTTTC.

The rearrangement joins TRBV27 to TRBJ2-1; 7 bases line up with TRBD2. After removal of 2 bases from V and 4 bases from J, the junction contained 5 bases not matched to a gene. The CDR3 loop spans 15 amino acids. The germline gives CDR1 MNHEY, CDR2 SMNVEV (reference sequence). This CDR3 reads CASSLGSGQYNEQFF. The CDR3 bases are TGTGCCAGCAGTTTAGGTAGCGGGCAGTACAATGAGCAGTTCTTC.

The V gene is TRBV2, the J gene TRBJ2-5; a possible D gene is TRBD1 (6 bases). The CDR3 spans 13 residues. Germline V gene sequence: CDR1 SNHLY, CDR2 FYNNEI. V dropped 6 bases and J dropped 3 bases, with 11 bases sitting between them. The CDR3 region has the DNA TGTGCCAGCAGCCGGGACAATGAAGAGACCCAGTACTTC. Translating it yields CASSRDNEETQYF.

The chain carries TRBV28 and TRBJ1-5, with 7 bases identical to TRBD1. CDR1 and CDR2 (germline): MDHEN, SYDVKM. CDR3 length equals 15 residues. V was clipped by 3 bases and J by 0 bases; unmatched bases: 2. Here the CDR3 reads CASSLGQYSNQPQHF. The CDR3 region has the DNA TGTGCCAGCAGTTTGGGACAGTATAGCAATCAGCCCCAGCATTTT.

V is TRBV6-5 and J is TRBJ1-2; D unresolved. Germline lookup yields CDR1 MNHEY and CDR2 SVGAGI. This CDR3 is 14 amino acids long. V was shortened by 2 bases and J by 3 bases, with 10 bases between the two germline ends. For the CDR3, the DNA is TGTGCCAGCAGTTACAGTGGAGCTTACTATGGCTACACCTTC. It is translated as CASSYSGAYYGYTF.

This chain connects TRBV5-1 to TRBJ2-5; 11 bases are a match to TRBD1. Germline trimming cut 0 bases from V and 5 bases from J; bases unmatched to any gene: 6. Germline V gives CDR1 SGHRS, CDR2 YFSETQ. This CDR3 is built from 16 residues. DNA of the CDR3: TGCGCCAGCAGCTTGGGGGGACAGGGGGTTGCGGAGACCCAGTACTTC. Amino acid sequence: CASSLGGQGVAETQYF.

This clone was detected only once. The chain uses TRBV5-5 and TRBJ2-1; tentatively, D is TRBD1 (6 bases). There are 15 residues in the CDR3. Between the trimmed V and J ends, which lost 5 bases and 9 bases, there was a span of 21 bases. Per the germline V gene, CDR1 is SGHKS and CDR2 is YYEKEE (reference sequence). The CDR3 spells CASSYYPGHMGEQFF. The CDR3 coding sequence is TGTGCCAGCAGTTATTACCCGGGACACATGGGTGAGCAGTTCTTC.

V usage is TRBV6-5 and J usage is TRBJ1-1, with TRBD1 identical over 10 bases. The CDR3 is 16 residues long. CDR1 MNHEY and CDR2 SVGAGI come from the germline V gene. Losses at the gene ends were 3 bases for V and 3 bases for J; bases not matched to a gene: 7. CDR3 region: CASSYDRGRRDTEAFF. The CDR3 region has the DNA TGTGCCAGCAGTTATGACAGGGGGCGTAGGGACACTGAAGCTTTCTTT.

This clone has a handful of counts. The V call is TRBV5-4, the J call TRBJ2-1; 7 bases are a match to TRBD2. V lost 6 bases and J lost 0; bases outside the gene matches: 9. The CDR3 is 16 amino acids. CDR1 is SGHNT, CDR2 YYREEE, per germline (reference sequence). CDR3 DNA: TGTGCCAGCAACCGTTTGGGAGGGAGCTCCTACAATGAGCAGTTCTTC. Translated, it gives CASNRLGGSSYNEQFF.

In its sample, this clone was seen once. The V call is TRBV19, the J call TRBJ1-1, with unresolved D. Trimming took 3 bases from V and 0 from J, leaving 11 bases between them. Per the germline V gene, CDR1 is LNHDA and CDR2 is SQIVND (reference sequence). The CDR3 length is 15 residues. This chain's CDR3 is CASSISEYLNTEAFF. In DNA, the CDR3 is TGTGCCAGTAGTATCTCTGAGTACCTGAACACTGAAGCTTTCTTT.

The chain recombines TRBV7-7 with TRBJ2-3; perhaps TRBD2 as D (5 bases). The CDR3 length is 14 residues. The germline gives CDR1 SSHAT, CDR2 FNYEAQ (reference sequence). V was cut by 1 base and J by 7 bases, with 12 bases left in between. The CDR3 sequence is CASSLGASSNTQYF. For the CDR3, the DNA is TGTGCCAGCAGCTTAGGGGCTAGCTCAAATACGCAGTATTTT.